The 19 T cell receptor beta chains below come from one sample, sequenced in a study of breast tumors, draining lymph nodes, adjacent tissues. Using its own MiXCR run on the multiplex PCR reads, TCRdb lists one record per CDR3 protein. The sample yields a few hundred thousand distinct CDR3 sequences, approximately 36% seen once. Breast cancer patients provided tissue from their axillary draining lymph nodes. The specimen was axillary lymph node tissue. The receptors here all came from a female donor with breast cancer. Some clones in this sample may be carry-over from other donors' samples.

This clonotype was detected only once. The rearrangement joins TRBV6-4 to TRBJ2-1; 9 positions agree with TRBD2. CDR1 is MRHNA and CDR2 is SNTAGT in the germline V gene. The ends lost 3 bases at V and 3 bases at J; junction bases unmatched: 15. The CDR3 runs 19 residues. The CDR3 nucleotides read TGTGCCAGCAGTGATCTAGCGGGACAAAGATTCACAGACTACAATGAGCAGTTCTTC. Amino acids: CASSDLAGQRFTDYNEQFF.

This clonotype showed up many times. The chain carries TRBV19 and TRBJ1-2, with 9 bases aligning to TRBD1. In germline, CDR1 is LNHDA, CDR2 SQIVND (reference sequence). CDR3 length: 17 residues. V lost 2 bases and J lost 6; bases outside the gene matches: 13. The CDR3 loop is CASSIRKDRGGADGYTF. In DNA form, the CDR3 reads TGTGCCAGTAGTATACGGAAGGACAGGGGAGGTGCCGATGGCTACACCTTC.

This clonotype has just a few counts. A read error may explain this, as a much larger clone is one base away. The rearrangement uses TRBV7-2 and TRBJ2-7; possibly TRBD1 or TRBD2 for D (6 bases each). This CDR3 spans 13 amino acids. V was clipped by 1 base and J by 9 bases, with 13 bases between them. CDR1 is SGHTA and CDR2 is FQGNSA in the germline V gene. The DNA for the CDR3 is TGTACCAGCAGCTTAGGAGGGGGGAGCGGGCAGTACTTC. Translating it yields CTSSLGGGSGQYF.

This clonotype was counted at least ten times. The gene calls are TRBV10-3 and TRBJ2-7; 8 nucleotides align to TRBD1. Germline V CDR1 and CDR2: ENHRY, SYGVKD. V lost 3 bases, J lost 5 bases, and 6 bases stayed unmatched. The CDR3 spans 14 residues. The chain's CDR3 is CAISDWAGGNEQYF. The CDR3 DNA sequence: TGTGCCATCAGTGATTGGGCAGGGGGCAACGAGCAGTACTTC.

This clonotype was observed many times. CDR3 sequence reads: CASQDRASSPLHF. The DNA of the CDR3 is TGTGCCAGCCAGGACAGGGCGAGTTCACCCCTCCACTTT. The rearrangement links TRBV6-5 to TRBJ1-6, with 8 nucleotides matching TRBD1. CDR1 and CDR2 from the germline V gene are MNHEY and SVGAGI. The V segment lost 8 bases and the J segment 9 bases; nucleotides outside the gene matches: 6. This CDR3 contains 13 residues.

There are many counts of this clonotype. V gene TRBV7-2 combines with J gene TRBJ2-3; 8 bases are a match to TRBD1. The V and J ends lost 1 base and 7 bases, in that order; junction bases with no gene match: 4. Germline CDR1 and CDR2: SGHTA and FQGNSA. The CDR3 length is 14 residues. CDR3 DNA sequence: TGTGCCAGCAGCTTAGGACAGGGGAGGAATACGCAGTATTTT. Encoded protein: CASSLGQGRNTQYF.

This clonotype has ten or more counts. CDR3 DNA sequence: TGTGCCAGCAGTCCGGCAGGGGGCGTGGGAAAACTGTTTTTT. Its translation: CASSPAGGVGKLFF. The chain has TRBV12-3 or TRBV12-4 and TRBJ1-4; 8 bases map to TRBD1. Trimming cost V 5 bases and J 10 bases; bases outside gene matches: 9. CDR3 length equals 14 residues.

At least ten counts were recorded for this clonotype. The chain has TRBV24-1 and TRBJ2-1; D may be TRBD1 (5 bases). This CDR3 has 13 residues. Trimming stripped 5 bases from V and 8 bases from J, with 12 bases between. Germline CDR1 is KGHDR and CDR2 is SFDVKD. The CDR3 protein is CATSGGTRDEQFF. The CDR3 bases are TGTGCCACCAGTGGAGGCACCAGGGATGAGCAGTTCTTC.

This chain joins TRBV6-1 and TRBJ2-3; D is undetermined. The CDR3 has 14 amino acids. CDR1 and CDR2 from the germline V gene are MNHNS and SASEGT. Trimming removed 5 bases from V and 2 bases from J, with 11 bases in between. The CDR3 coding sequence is TGTGCCAGCAGTCAACCCCCCGACACAGATACGCAGTATTTT. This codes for CASSQPPDTDTQYF.

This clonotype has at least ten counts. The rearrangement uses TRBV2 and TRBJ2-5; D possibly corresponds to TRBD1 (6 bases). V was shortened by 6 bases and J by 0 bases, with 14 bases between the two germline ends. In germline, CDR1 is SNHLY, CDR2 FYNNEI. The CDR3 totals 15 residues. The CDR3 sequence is CASRRQAMYQETQYF. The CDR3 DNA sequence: TGTGCCAGCAGGAGACAGGCCATGTACCAAGAGACCCAGTACTTC.

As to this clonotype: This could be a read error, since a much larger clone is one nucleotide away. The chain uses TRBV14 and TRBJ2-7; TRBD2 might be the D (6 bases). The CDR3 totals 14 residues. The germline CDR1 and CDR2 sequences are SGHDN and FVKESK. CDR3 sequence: CASSQVGASGEQSF. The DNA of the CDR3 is TGTGCCAGCAGCCAAGTAGGAGCCTCGGGGGAGCAGTCCTTC.

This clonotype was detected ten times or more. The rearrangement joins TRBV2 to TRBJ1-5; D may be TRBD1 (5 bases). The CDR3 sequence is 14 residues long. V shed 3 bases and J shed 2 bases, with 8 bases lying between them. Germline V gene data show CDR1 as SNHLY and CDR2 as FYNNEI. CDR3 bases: TGTGCCAGCAGTGACAGGGTCGGCAATCAGCCCCAGCATTTT. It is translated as CASSDRVGNQPQHF.

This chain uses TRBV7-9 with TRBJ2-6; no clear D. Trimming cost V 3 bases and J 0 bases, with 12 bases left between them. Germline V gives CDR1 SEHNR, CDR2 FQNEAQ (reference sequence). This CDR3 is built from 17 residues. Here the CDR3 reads CASSLLGFDSGANVLTF. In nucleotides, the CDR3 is TGTGCCAGCAGCTTGTTAGGGTTTGACTCTGGGGCCAACGTCCTGACTTTC.

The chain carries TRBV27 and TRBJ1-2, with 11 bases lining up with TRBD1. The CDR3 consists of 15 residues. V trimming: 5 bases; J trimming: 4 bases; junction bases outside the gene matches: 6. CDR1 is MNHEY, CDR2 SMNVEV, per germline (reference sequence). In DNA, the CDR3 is TGTGCCAGCAGTCAGAGGACAGGGGGCTTCTATGGCTACACCTTC. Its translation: CASSQRTGGFYGYTF.

CDR3: CASGETGGSDTQYF. CDR3 DNA: TGCGCCAGCGGTGAGACGGGAGGGTCAGATACGCAGTATTTT. V usage is TRBV5-1 and J usage is TRBJ2-3, with 8 bases aligning to TRBD2. The V gene's germline CDR1 is SGHRS and CDR2 YFSETQ. The CDR3 length is 14 residues. Trimming cost V 7 bases and J 4 bases; bases outside gene matches: 8.

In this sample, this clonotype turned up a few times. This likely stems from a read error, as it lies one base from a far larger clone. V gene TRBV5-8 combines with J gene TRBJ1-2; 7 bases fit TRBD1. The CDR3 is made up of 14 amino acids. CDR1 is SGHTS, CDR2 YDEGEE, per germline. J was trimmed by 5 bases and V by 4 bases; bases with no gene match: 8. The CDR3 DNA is TGTGCCAGCAGCCCCGGACAGGCAGGATATGGCTACACCTTC. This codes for CASSPGQAGYGYTF.

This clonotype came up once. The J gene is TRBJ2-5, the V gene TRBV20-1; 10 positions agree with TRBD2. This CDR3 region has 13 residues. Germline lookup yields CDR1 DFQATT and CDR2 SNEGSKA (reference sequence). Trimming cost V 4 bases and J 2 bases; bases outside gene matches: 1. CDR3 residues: CSATSGGQETQYF. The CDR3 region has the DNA TGCAGTGCTACTAGCGGGGGACAAGAGACCCAGTACTTC.

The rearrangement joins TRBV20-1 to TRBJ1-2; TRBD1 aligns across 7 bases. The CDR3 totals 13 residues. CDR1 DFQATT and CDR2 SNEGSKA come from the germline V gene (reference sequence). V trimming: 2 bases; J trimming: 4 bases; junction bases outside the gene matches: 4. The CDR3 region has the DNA TGCAGTGCTAGATACAGGGGAGGCTATGGCTACACCTTC. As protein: CSARYRGGYGYTF.

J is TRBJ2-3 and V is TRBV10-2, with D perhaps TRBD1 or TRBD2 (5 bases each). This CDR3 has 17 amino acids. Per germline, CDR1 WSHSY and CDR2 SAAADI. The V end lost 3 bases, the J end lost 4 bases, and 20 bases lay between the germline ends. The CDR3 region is CASSDGSGRPLADTQYF. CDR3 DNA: TGCGCCAGCAGTGATGGGTCGGGGCGGCCGCTGGCAGATACGCAGTATTTT.